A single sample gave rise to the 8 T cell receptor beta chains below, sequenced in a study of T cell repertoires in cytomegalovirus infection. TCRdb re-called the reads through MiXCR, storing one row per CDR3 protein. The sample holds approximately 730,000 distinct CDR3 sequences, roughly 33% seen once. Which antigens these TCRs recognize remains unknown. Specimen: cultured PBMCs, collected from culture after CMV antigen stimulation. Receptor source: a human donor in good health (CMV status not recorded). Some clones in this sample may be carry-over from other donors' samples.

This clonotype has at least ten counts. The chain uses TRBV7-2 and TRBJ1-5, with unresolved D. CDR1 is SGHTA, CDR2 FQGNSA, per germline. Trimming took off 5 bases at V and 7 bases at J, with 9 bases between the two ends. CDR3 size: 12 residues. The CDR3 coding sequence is TGTGCCAGCAGCCCCCCAGAACAGCCCCAGCATTTT. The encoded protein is CASSPPEQPQHF.

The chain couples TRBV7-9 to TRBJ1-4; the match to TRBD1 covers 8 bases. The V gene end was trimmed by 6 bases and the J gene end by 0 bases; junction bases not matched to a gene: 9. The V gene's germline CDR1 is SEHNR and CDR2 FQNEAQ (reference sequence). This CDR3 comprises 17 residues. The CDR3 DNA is TGTGCCAGCAGTTGGGACAGGTCTAACCCAACTAATGAAAAACTGTTTTTT. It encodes CASSWDRSNPTNEKLFF.

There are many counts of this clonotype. CDR3: CASSLATTNTGELFF. The CDR3 DNA follows: TGTGCCAGCAGCTTGGCGACCACGAACACCGGGGAGCTGTTTTTT. The rearrangement uses TRBV7-2 and TRBJ2-2; no clear D gene. The CDR3 covers 15 residues. Trimming cost V 3 bases and J 0 bases, with 8 bases left between them. The V gene's germline CDR1 is SGHTA and CDR2 FQGNSA. Filled out from reference TRBV7-2 and TRBJ2-2, the complete variable domain reads GAGVSQSPSNKVTEKGKDVELRCDPISGHTALYWYRQSLGQGLEFLIYFQGNSAPDKSGLPSDRFSAERTGGSVSTLTIQRTQQEDSAVYLCASSLATTNTGELFFGEGSRLTVL.

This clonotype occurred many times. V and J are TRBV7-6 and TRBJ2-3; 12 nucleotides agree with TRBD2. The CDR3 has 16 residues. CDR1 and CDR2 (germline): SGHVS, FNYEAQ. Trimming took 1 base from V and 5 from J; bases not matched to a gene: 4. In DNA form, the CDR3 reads TGTGCCAGCAGCTTAGAGACTAGCGGGAGATTAGATACGCAGTATTTT. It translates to CASSLETSGRLDTQYF. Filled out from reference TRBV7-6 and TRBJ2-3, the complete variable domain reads GAGVSQSPRYKVTKRGQDVALRCDPISGHVSLYWYRQALGQGPEFLTYFNYEAQQDKSGLPNDRFSAERPEGSISTLTIQRTEQRDSAMYRCASSLETSGRLDTQYFGPGTRLTVL.

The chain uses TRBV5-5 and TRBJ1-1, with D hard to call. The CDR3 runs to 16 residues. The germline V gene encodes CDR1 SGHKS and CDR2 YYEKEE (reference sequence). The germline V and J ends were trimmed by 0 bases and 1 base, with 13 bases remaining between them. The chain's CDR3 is CASSLEGGTSNTEAFF. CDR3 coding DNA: TGTGCCAGCAGCTTGGAGGGAGGCACTTCGAACACTGAAGCTTTCTTT.

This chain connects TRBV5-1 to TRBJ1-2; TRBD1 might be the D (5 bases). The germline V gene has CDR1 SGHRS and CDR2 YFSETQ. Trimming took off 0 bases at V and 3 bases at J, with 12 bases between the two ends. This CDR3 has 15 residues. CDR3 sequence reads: CASSLGQGEDYGYTF. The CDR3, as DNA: TGCGCCAGCAGCTTGGGTCAGGGTGAAGACTATGGCTACACCTTC. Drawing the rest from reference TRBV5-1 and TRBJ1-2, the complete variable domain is KAGVTQTPRYLIKTRGQQVTLSCSPISGHRSVSWYQQTPGQGLQFLFEYFSETQRNKGNFPGRFSGRQFSNSRSEMNVSTLELGDSALYLCASSLGQGEDYGYTFGSGTRLTVV.

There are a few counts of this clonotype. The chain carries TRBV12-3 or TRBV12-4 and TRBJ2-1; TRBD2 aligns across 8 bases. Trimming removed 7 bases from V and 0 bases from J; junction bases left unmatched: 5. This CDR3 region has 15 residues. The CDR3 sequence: CASNWAGGSYNEQFF. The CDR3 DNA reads TGTGCCAGCAACTGGGCGGGAGGCTCCTACAATGAGCAGTTCTTC.

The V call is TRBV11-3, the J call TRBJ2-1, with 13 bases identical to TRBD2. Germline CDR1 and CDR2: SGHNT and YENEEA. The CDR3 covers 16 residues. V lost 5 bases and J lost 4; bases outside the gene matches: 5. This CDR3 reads CASSLGLAGEYNEQFF. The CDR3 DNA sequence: TGTGCCAGCAGCCTCGGACTAGCGGGAGAGTACAATGAGCAGTTCTTC.